The clone carrying this T cell receptor beta chain was seen at least ten times. Antigen unknown. Each CDR3 protein gets one entry after TCRdb re-called the RT-PCR reads with MiXCR. This table holds around 710,000 distinct CDR3 sequences, approximately 15% found once. These data originate in a study of response to subunit inactivated influenza vaccine. Looked up from germline, CDR1 is KGHSH and CDR2 is LQKENI. With 2 bases removed from V and 6 bases from J, the gap between germline ends came to 14 bases. This CDR3 spans 14 amino acids. Whole-study findings and limits: New T cells are recruited in small numbers by each seasonal influenza vaccination, according to the authors' suggestion.

The J gene is TRBJ2-7, the V gene TRBV18, with D possibly being TRBD2 (5 bases). Here the sequenced sample was PBMCs from blood, taken 14 to 15 days before vaccination. This TCR derives from a man in his fifties who received an inactivated influenza vaccine. In DNA form, the CDR3 reads TGTGCCAGCTCACCAGAGGGTTTTGACCGCGAGCAGTACTTC. The encoded protein is CASSPEGFDREQYF.